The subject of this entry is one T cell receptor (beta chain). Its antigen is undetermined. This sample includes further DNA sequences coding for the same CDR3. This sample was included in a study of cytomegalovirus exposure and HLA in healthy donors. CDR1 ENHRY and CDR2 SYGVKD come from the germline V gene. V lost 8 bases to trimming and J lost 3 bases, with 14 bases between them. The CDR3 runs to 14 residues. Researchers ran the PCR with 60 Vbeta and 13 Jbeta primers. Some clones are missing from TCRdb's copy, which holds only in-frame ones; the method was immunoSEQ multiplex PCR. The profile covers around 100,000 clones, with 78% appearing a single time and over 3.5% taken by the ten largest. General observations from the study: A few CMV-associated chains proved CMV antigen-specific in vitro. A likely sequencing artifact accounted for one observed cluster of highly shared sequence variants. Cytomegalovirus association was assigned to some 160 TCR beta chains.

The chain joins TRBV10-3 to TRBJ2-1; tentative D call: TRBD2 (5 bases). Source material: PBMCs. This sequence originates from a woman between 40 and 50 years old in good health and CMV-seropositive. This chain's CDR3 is CAISASSGYNEQFF. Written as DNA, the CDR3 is TGTGCCATCTCCGCGTCGAGCGGCTACAATGAGCAGTTCTTC.